One sample yielded the 21 T cell receptor beta chains listed below, sequenced in a study of T cells in Graves' hyperthyroidism and ophthalmopathy (dated by TCRdb to about 2019). Library preparation used multiplex PCR. TCRdb names Illumina HiSeq 2000 as the instrument used. TCR beta CDR3 regions were amplified from RNA transcripts. For the first round of RT-PCR on the TCR CDR3, the HTBI primer set was used together with the Qiagen OneStep RT-PCR kit. TCRdb reworked the public reads: Q25 trimming with fastp, MiXCR clone assembly, productive beta chains retained. All rows with the same CDR3 protein become a single entry with the most common DNA and genes. The sample records more than 500,000 distinct CDR3 sequences, around 15% of which are singletons. About 29% of the sample goes to the ten largest clones. Sample: blood. Receptors originate from a woman aged 25 to 39 with Graves' ophthalmopathy.

This clonotype was counted at least ten times. The DNA for the CDR3 is TGTGCCAGCAGCCAGGGATACGGTAGCAATCAGCCCCAGCATTTT. The encoded protein is CASSQGYGSNQPQHF. The rearrangement uses TRBV6-1 and TRBJ1-5, with TRBD1 as a possible D gene (5 bases). The V end was cut by 6 bases, the J end by 0 bases, with 12 bases between. The CDR3 loop spans 15 amino acids. Germline assignment: CDR1 MNHNS and CDR2 SASEGT.

This clonotype has at least ten counts. The chain uses TRBV12-3 or TRBV12-4 and TRBJ2-3; D remains unclear. V lost 7 bases and J lost 4, with 12 bases in between. The CDR3 length is 13 residues. CDR3 in DNA: TGTGCCAGCATAGGGTCCCTGTCAGATACGCAGTATTTT. It translates to CASIGSLSDTQYF.

This clonotype was seen repeatedly, ten times or more. The chain uses TRBV20-1 and TRBJ2-5; possibly TRBD2 for D (6 bases). Between the trimmed V and J ends, which lost 5 bases and 9 bases, there was a span of 25 bases. Germline V gene lookup returns CDR1 DFQATT and CDR2 SNEGSKA (reference sequence). This CDR3 is built from 15 residues. The CDR3 coding sequence is TGCAGTGCTCCCGAAGCGTCGGGAGTGGGGGAGGCCCAGTACTTC. Protein product: CSAPEASGVGEAQYF.

This clonotype has only a few counts. The chain carries TRBV12-3 or TRBV12-4 and TRBJ2-2; 9 bases line up with TRBD1. The V and J ends lost 6 bases and 8 bases, in that order; junction bases with no gene match: 4. The CDR3 has 13 amino acids. The CDR3 coding sequence is TGTGCCAGCAGCCACAGGGGGCAGGGGGAGCTGTTTTTT. Translated: CASSHRGQGELFF.

The chain carries TRBV14 and TRBJ2-7; 15 nucleotides line up with TRBD2. Germline CDR1 is SGHDN and CDR2 is FVKESK. The CDR3 consists of 18 residues. V gave up 1 base and J gave up 1 base; unmatched junction bases: 5. The CDR3 bases are TGTGCCAGCAGCCAAGGGGGACTAGCGGGAGGTGCTTCCTACGAGCAGTACTTC. Translation: CASSQGGLAGGASYEQYF.

This clonotype was observed a handful of times. The chain is built from TRBV5-8 and TRBJ2-7, with a weak D call TRBD2 (5 bases). The CDR3 is 15 amino acids. V was trimmed by 2 bases and J by 0 bases, leaving 12 bases between them. From germline, CDR1 is SGHTS and CDR2 YDEGEE. The CDR3 DNA sequence: TGTGCCAGCAGCTTTACGAGCGGCCCCTCCTACGAGCAGTACTTC. This encodes CASSFTSGPSYEQYF.

In its sample, this clonotype was seen many times. Compared with germline, one end of the junction differs, possibly owing to a read error. The V gene is TRBV28, the J gene TRBJ2-7, with 10 bases that match TRBD1. Germline CDR1 and CDR2: MDHEN and SYDVKM. The CDR3 has 14 amino acids. CDR3 amino acids: CASSLWTGGDEQYF. The CDR3, as DNA: TGTGCCAGCAGCTTATGGACAGGGGGTGACGAGCAGTACTTC.

The table lists this clonotype with a few counts. The rearrangement uses TRBV28 and TRBJ2-7; D call uncertain. The germline gives CDR1 MDHEN, CDR2 SYDVKM. V dropped 8 bases and J dropped 2 bases, with 13 bases sitting between them. CDR3 length: 13 residues. The DNA for the CDR3 is TGTGCCAGCGTCTTGGCCCCGACCTACGAGCAGTACTTC. This encodes CASVLAPTYEQYF.

The chain has TRBV28 and TRBJ2-7, with a tentative D call TRBD1 (6 bases). V was trimmed by 9 bases and J by 6 bases, leaving 21 bases between them. This CDR3 contains 14 residues. CDR1 is MDHEN, CDR2 SYDVKM, per germline. This CDR3 reads CASELGTPLGEQYF. The DNA for the CDR3 is TGTGCCAGTGAACTCGGGACACCCCTAGGCGAGCAGTACTTC.

This clonotype has a count of ten or more. This chain connects TRBV30 to TRBJ1-2; the D gene is possibly TRBD1 (6 bases). Trimming took off 4 bases at V and 4 bases at J, with 13 bases between the two ends. The length of the CDR3 is 13 residues. CDR1 is GTSNPN and CDR2 is SVGIG in the germline V gene (reference sequence). CDR3: CAWKQGSTYGYTF. The CDR3, as DNA: TGTGCCTGGAAGCAGGGGTCTACCTATGGCTACACCTTC.

This clonotype has at least ten counts. The gene calls are TRBV14 and TRBJ2-5, with D perhaps TRBD1 or TRBD2 (6 bases each). Germline CDR1 is SGHDN and CDR2 is FVKESK. Trimming cost V 3 bases and J 4 bases, with 15 bases left between them. The CDR3 loop spans 15 amino acids. The CDR3 region is CASSHFRGGRETQYF. The CDR3 region has the DNA TGTGCCAGCAGCCATTTCCGAGGGGGGAGAGAGACCCAGTACTTC.

This clonotype appeared a few times. The V gene is TRBV6-5, the J gene TRBJ1-6, with D maybe TRBD1 (5 bases). The CDR3 is 14 residues long. V was pared by 2 bases and J by 9 bases, with 11 bases between. Germline CDR1 is MNHEY and CDR2 is SVGAGI. CDR3 sequence: CASSYGGLGSPLHF. Written as DNA, the CDR3 is TGTGCCAGCAGTTACGGGGGTTTAGGTTCACCCCTCCACTTT.

This clonotype was detected ten times or more. V is TRBV12-3 or TRBV12-4 and J is TRBJ2-1; D possibly uses TRBD1 or TRBD2 (5 bases each). The CDR3 has 15 residues. With 2 bases removed from V and 6 bases from J, the gap between germline ends came to 14 bases. The CDR3 DNA reads as TGTGCCAGCAGTTTAAGTCGGTCAGGGAGCAATGAGCAGTTCTTC. Translating gives CASSLSRSGSNEQFF.

This chain uses TRBV4-1 with TRBJ2-7; D is possibly TRBD1 (6 bases). This CDR3 contains 15 residues. The V gene lost 1 base and the J gene lost 3 bases, with 13 bases spanning the gap. Per germline, CDR1 MGHRA and CDR2 YSYEKL. The CDR3 loop is CASSQGQGKVYEQYF. The CDR3 DNA sequence: TGCGCCAGCAGCCAAGGCCAGGGGAAGGTCTACGAGCAGTACTTC.

This clonotype was seen just once. J is TRBJ2-5 and V is TRBV7-2; no reliable D call. With the DNA end fitting TRBJ2-1 better, the J assignment may be wrong. The CDR3 length is 13 residues. Germline CDR1 and CDR2: SGHTA and FQGNSA. CDR3 in DNA: TGTGCCAGCAGCCTGGGCCTCCAAGAGACCCAGTTCTTC. It codes for CASSLGLQETQFF.

This clonotype was seen at least ten times. The chain links TRBV28 to TRBJ2-7; tentative D call: TRBD2 (7 bases). The CDR3 length is 13 residues. The germline V and J ends were trimmed by 8 bases and 5 bases, with 16 bases remaining between them. The V gene's germline CDR1 is MDHEN and CDR2 SYDVKM. The CDR3 spells CASHGGTFHEQYF. CDR3 coding DNA: TGTGCCAGCCACGGGGGGACATTCCACGAGCAGTACTTC.

The chain links TRBV7-2 to TRBJ2-7; D is possibly TRBD1 (6 bases). V dropped 1 base and J dropped 3 bases, with 13 bases sitting between them. Per germline, CDR1 SGHTA and CDR2 FQGNSA. The CDR3 covers 15 residues. The CDR3 bases are TGTGCCAGCAGCTTAGAGTACAGGGCTCTCTACGAGCAGTACTTC. As protein: CASSLEYRALYEQYF.

The chain couples TRBV28 to TRBJ2-7; TRBD1 agrees at 9 bases. CDR1 is MDHEN, CDR2 SYDVKM, per germline. The ends lost 4 bases at V and 6 bases at J; junction bases unmatched: 7. There are 14 residues in the CDR3. The CDR3 DNA reads as TGTGCCAGCAGTTCCGGGACAGGGATAGTCGAGCAGTACTTC. Amino acid sequence: CASSSGTGIVEQYF.

Only a few counts were recorded for this clonotype. A much more abundant neighbour one base away suggests this may be a read error. This rearrangement joins TRBV14 to TRBJ1-1; D ambiguous. Trimming stripped 4 bases from V and 0 bases from J, with 6 bases between. The CDR3 contains 13 residues. Germline V gene data show CDR1 as SGHDN and CDR2 as FVKESK. CDR3 sequence (DNA): TGTGCCAGCAGCCTTCACATGAACACTGAAGCTTTCTTT. Its protein product is CASSLHMNTEAFF.

J is TRBJ2-3 and V is TRBV20-1; D is unresolved. CDR3 length equals 16 residues. V shed 2 bases and J shed 7 bases, with 22 bases lying between them. Germline lookup yields CDR1 DFQATT and CDR2 SNEGSKA (reference sequence). The CDR3 sequence is CSARSPWEHGDHTQYF. CDR3 DNA sequence: TGCAGTGCTAGAAGTCCCTGGGAACACGGTGATCATACGCAGTATTTT.

This clonotype showed up many times. The chain combines TRBV7-2 with TRBJ2-6; D not resolved. V dropped 4 bases and J dropped 2 bases, with 6 bases sitting between them. The germline gives CDR1 SGHTA, CDR2 FQGNSA. This CDR3 region has 14 residues. CDR3 region: CASSSLAGANVLTF. CDR3 bases: TGTGCCAGCAGCTCCCTGGCTGGGGCCAACGTCCTGACTTTC.